Shown below are 26 T cell receptor beta chains from a single sample sequenced in a study of T cell responses to AZD1222 COVID-19 vaccine. Measured with immunoSEQ multiplex PCR; TCRdb has only the in-frame clones, and not every one. The sample comprises about 94,000 clones, 85% of which are singletons, and more than 3.5% rests with the top ten. The starting material was peripheral blood, obtained 28 days after the second AZD1222 dose. These receptors originate from an adult who received the AZD1222 COVID-19 vaccine.

V usage is TRBV5-1 and J usage is TRBJ2-1, with a possible D match to TRBD2 (5 bases). V lost 4 bases and J lost 10, with 15 bases in between. This CDR3 comprises 13 residues. CDR1 is SGHRS, CDR2 YFSETQ, per germline. CDR3 nucleotide sequence: TGCGCCAGCAGCACTGGCGGGTCAGGCGAGCAGTTCTTC. This translates into CASSTGGSGEQFF.

The rearrangement uses TRBV28 and TRBJ2-1, with 9 positions matching TRBD2. The CDR3 consists of 16 residues. The junction had 7 bases not matched to a gene; V was cut back by 3 bases and J by 4 bases. From germline, CDR1 is MDHEN and CDR2 SYDVKM. The CDR3 DNA is TGTGCCAGCAGTTTGTTCGCGGGAGGGTCTTACAATGAGCAGTTCTTC. Protein product: CASSLFAGGSYNEQFF.

The chain joins TRBV4-2 to TRBJ2-1; D might be TRBD2 (5 bases). The V end was cut by 1 base, the J end by 8 bases, with 9 bases between. Germline V gives CDR1 LGHNA, CDR2 YNFKEQ. The CDR3 has 13 amino acids. The CDR3 loop reads CASSQVSSDEQFF. The CDR3 nucleotides are TGTGCCAGCAGCCAAGTTAGTAGCGATGAGCAGTTCTTC.

This clone was detected only once. The rearrangement joins TRBV7-9 to TRBJ2-7, with TRBD2 matching 8 bases. The CDR3 spans 13 residues. Losses at the gene ends were 7 bases for V and 0 bases for J; bases not matched to a gene: 2. In germline, CDR1 is SEHNR, CDR2 FQNEAQ (reference sequence). Here the CDR3 reads CASNSGTSYEQYF. The DNA of the CDR3 is TGTGCCAGCAATAGCGGGACCTCCTACGAGCAGTACTTC.

The chain couples TRBV14 to TRBJ1-2; tentatively, D is TRBD1 (6 bases). V was shortened by 2 bases and J by 5 bases, with 12 bases between the two germline ends. The CDR3 runs 14 residues. CDR1 is SGHDN, CDR2 FVKESK, per germline. The CDR3 reads CASSQPGQRYGYTF. In DNA form, the CDR3 reads TGTGCCAGCAGCCAACCTGGACAGCGGTATGGCTACACCTTC.

This chain joins TRBV10-2 and TRBJ2-1, with TRBD2 identical over 15 bases. V was clipped by 7 bases and J by 10 bases; unmatched bases: 17. CDR1 and CDR2 from the germline V gene are WSHSY and SAAADI. This CDR3 is built from 18 residues. Here the CDR3 reads CASNPGTSGGFLQWEQFF. DNA for the CDR3: TGCGCCAGCAACCCCGGGACTAGCGGGGGGTTCCTACAATGGGAGCAGTTCTTC.

A single count supports this clone. The chain uses TRBV19 and TRBJ1-2; no clear D gene. The CDR3 is 12 residues long. The V and J ends lost 7 bases and 8 bases respectively, with 14 bases between them. Germline values: CDR1 LNHDA, CDR2 SQIVND (reference sequence). CDR3 amino acids: CASNLGKGGYTF. In DNA form, the CDR3 reads TGTGCCAGTAACCTGGGGAAAGGAGGCTACACCTTC. Full variable domain (outside the CDR3, taken from reference TRBV19 and TRBJ1-2): DGGITQSPKYLFRKEGQNVTLSCEQNLNHDAMYWYRQDPGQGLRLIYYSQIVNDFQKGDIAEGYSVSREKKESFPLTVTSAQKNPTAFYLCASNLGKGGYTFGSGTRLTVV.

The rearrangement uses TRBV2 and TRBJ2-5; the D gene could be TRBD1 or TRBD2 (5 bases each). V was clipped by 5 bases and J by 5 bases, with 18 bases between them. The CDR3 consists of 15 residues. Germline assignment: CDR1 SNHLY and CDR2 FYNNEI. CDR3 sequence: CASSLERGVLETQYF. As DNA, the CDR3 is TGTGCCAGCAGTCTGGAGAGGGGCGTCTTGGAGACCCAGTACTTC.

The V and J genes are TRBV25-1 and TRBJ1-3; D is unresolved. This CDR3 contains 15 residues. Trimming left V 3 bases short and J 0 bases short, with 9 bases between. Per germline, CDR1 MGHDK and CDR2 SYGVNS. CDR3 in amino acids: CASSDGGSSGNTIYF. The DNA for the CDR3 is TGTGCCAGCAGTGACGGTGGGAGCTCTGGAAACACCATATATTTT.

The CDR3, as DNA: TGTGCCAGCAGCAGGGGTAGCAATCAGCCCCAGCATTTT. As protein: CASSRGSNQPQHF. The rearrangement joins TRBV6-2 or TRBV6-3 to TRBJ1-5; tentatively, D is TRBD1 (6 bases). The CDR3 is made up of 13 amino acids. Trimming shortened V by 6 bases and J by 0 bases, and 6 bases separated the two germline ends. Germline loops: CDR1 MNHEY, CDR2 SVGEGT.

This chain uses TRBV7-8 with TRBJ1-2; TRBD1 agrees at 7 bases. The CDR3 runs to 14 residues. Germline V gene sequence: CDR1 SGHVS, CDR2 FQNEAQ. V shed 6 bases and J 3 bases; nucleotides not matched to a gene: 7. The chain's CDR3 is CASSLGTEYYGYTF. CDR3 sequence (DNA): TGTGCCAGCAGTCTGGGGACAGAGTACTATGGCTACACCTTC.

The chain joins TRBV6-5 to TRBJ2-2, with D tentatively TRBD2 (5 bases). CDR3 size: 13 residues. V was pared by 10 bases and J by 3 bases, with 12 bases between. The germline V gene encodes CDR1 MNHEY and CDR2 SVGAGI. CDR3 amino acids: CATNRDHTGELFF. In nucleotides, the CDR3 is TGTGCCACGAACCGGGATCACACCGGGGAGCTGTTTTTT.

This chain links TRBV12-3 or TRBV12-4 with TRBJ2-7; D gene ambiguous. The CDR3 spans 13 residues. Trimming removed 0 bases at V and 4 bases at J, with 7 bases between. CDR3 bases: TGTGCCAGCAGTTTAGCGCTTGATTACGAGCAGTACTTC. Translating gives CASSLALDYEQYF.

V is TRBV19 and J is TRBJ2-2; 7 nucleotides line up with TRBD1. The CDR3 runs to 15 residues. Germline assignment: CDR1 LNHDA and CDR2 SQIVND (reference sequence). V dropped 3 bases and J dropped 4; count of bases not matched to a gene: 5. The CDR3: CASSIVTGFTGELFF. The CDR3 bases are TGTGCCAGTAGTATTGTGACAGGGTTCACCGGGGAGCTGTTTTTT.

V usage is TRBV5-5 and J usage is TRBJ2-5; D gene ambiguous. Trimming removed 1 base at V and 4 bases at J, with 11 bases between. The CDR3 consists of 14 residues. Germline-derived CDR1 and CDR2 are SGHKS and YYEKEE (reference sequence). The CDR3 DNA follows: TGTGCCAGCAGCTTGCAATCAGCAGCAGAGACCCAGTACTTC. It specifies CASSLQSAAETQYF.

The rearrangement links TRBV2 to TRBJ2-4; possibly TRBD1 for D (6 bases). CDR3 length: 15 amino acids. Germline-derived CDR1 and CDR2 are SNHLY and FYNNEI. Trimming shortened V by 0 bases and J by 14 bases, and 20 bases separated the two germline ends. The CDR3 sequence: CASSEALWGRKVKYF. CDR3 nucleotide sequence: TGTGCCAGCAGTGAAGCGCTTTGGGGGCGCAAGGTGAAGTACTTC.

The gene calls are TRBV7-9 and TRBJ1-4, with 11 bases that match TRBD1. After removal of 4 bases from V and 2 bases from J, the junction contained 6 bases not matched to a gene. CDR1 is SEHNR, CDR2 FQNEAQ, per germline (reference sequence). This CDR3 region has 17 residues. This chain's CDR3 is CASSSWTGGRTNEKLFF. The CDR3 DNA follows: TGTGCCAGCAGCTCCTGGACAGGGGGCCGCACTAATGAAAAACTGTTTTTT.

The rearrangement uses TRBV9 and TRBJ2-2; unclear D gene. V dropped 0 bases and J dropped 1 base, with 4 bases sitting between them. From germline, CDR1 is SGDLS and CDR2 YYNGEE. CDR3 length: 14 residues. The CDR3 protein is CASSVGGNTGELFF. The CDR3 DNA sequence: TGTGCCAGCAGCGTAGGCGGGAACACCGGGGAGCTGTTTTTT.

The chain is built from TRBV5-1 and TRBJ1-1; D unclear. From germline, CDR1 is SGHRS and CDR2 YFSETQ. Trimming stripped 5 bases from V and 1 base from J, with 12 bases between. CDR3 length equals 14 residues. Here the CDR3 reads CASSSQPGNTEAFF. In nucleotides, the CDR3 is TGCGCCAGCAGTAGTCAGCCCGGGAACACTGAAGCTTTCTTT. Filled out from reference TRBV5-1 and TRBJ1-1, the complete variable domain reads KAGVTQTPRYLIKTRGQQVTLSCSPISGHRSVSWYQQTPGQGLQFLFEYFSETQRNKGNFPGRFSGRQFSNSRSEMNVSTLELGDSALYLCASSSQPGNTEAFFGQGTRLTVV.

The chain couples TRBV19 to TRBJ2-1; 10 bases agree with TRBD2. V lost 5 bases, J lost 2 bases, and 6 bases stayed unmatched. The CDR3 is 16 residues long. Germline CDR1 LNHDA, CDR2 SQIVND (reference sequence). The CDR3, as DNA: TGTGCCAGTAGTGTCTCAGCGGGAGGGCCCTACAATGAGCAGTTCTTC. Translation gives CASSVSAGGPYNEQFF.

CDR3 sequence reads: CASSIGVSPDSPLHF. The CDR3 DNA reads as TGTGCCAGTAGTATTGGGGTAAGCCCCGATTCACCCCTCCACTTT. The chain couples TRBV19 to TRBJ1-6; no clear D gene. The CDR3 covers 15 residues. Trimming pared 3 bases from V and 8 bases from J, leaving 14 bases between. CDR1 is LNHDA, CDR2 SQIVND, per germline (reference sequence). Filled out from reference TRBV19 and TRBJ1-6, the complete variable domain reads DGGITQSPKYLFRKEGQNVTLSCEQNLNHDAMYWYRQDPGQGLRLIYYSQIVNDFQKGDIAEGYSVSREKKESFPLTVTSAQKNPTAFYLCASSIGVSPDSPLHFGNGTRLTVT.

The chain's CDR3 is CASSAGTVEAFF. For the CDR3, the DNA is TGTGCCAGCAGCGCCGGGACCGTCGAGGCTTTCTTT. This chain joins TRBV7-9 and TRBJ1-1, with D perhaps matching TRBD1 (5 bases). Trimming stripped 5 bases from V and 11 bases from J, with 15 bases between. Per the germline V gene, CDR1 is SEHNR and CDR2 is FQNEAQ (reference sequence). The CDR3 totals 12 residues.

The chain employs TRBV10-2 and TRBJ2-3; no definite D call. Trimming shortened V by 0 bases and J by 2 bases, and 6 bases separated the two germline ends. CDR1 and CDR2 (germline): WSHSY, SAAADI. This CDR3 spans 14 amino acids. The CDR3 spells CASSESFYTDTQYF. The DNA of the CDR3 is TGCGCCAGCAGTGAGTCTTTTTACACAGATACGCAGTATTTT.

This clone has only one observation. This chain connects TRBV5-1 to TRBJ2-1; maybe TRBD1 (6 bases). CDR1 is SGHRS, CDR2 YFSETQ, per germline. The CDR3 runs 14 residues. V was pared by 4 bases and J by 9 bases, with 17 bases between. CDR3 amino acids: CASSPALQGVEQFF. The CDR3 nucleotides read TGCGCCAGCAGCCCGGCTTTACAGGGCGTTGAGCAGTTCTTC. Using reference TRBV5-1 and TRBJ2-1 for the parts outside the CDR3, the full variable domain is KAGVTQTPRYLIKTRGQQVTLSCSPISGHRSVSWYQQTPGQGLQFLFEYFSETQRNKGNFPGRFSGRQFSNSRSEMNVSTLELGDSALYLCASSPALQGVEQFFGPGTRLTVL.

The chain recombines TRBV5-6 with TRBJ2-7, with no clear D. Germline CDR1 is SGHDT and CDR2 is YYEEEE. The ends were cut back, 0 bases at V and 3 bases at J, with 13 bases in the middle. This CDR3 has 15 residues. CDR3 sequence: CASSLDTGPGYEQYF. For the CDR3, the DNA is TGTGCCAGCAGCTTGGATACCGGGCCCGGCTACGAGCAGTACTTC. Looking up the rest from reference TRBV5-6 and TRBJ2-7 gives the full variable domain: DAGVTQSPTHLIKTRGQQVTLRCSPKSGHDTVSWYQQALGQGPQFIFQYYEEEERQRGNFPDRFSGHQFPNYSSELNVNALLLGDSALYLCASSLDTGPGYEQYFGPGTRLTVT.

The V gene is TRBV2, the J gene TRBJ2-2, with D tentatively TRBD2 (6 bases). With 3 bases removed from V and 5 bases from J, the gap between germline ends came to 13 bases. The CDR3 spans 15 residues. Germline lookup yields CDR1 SNHLY and CDR2 FYNNEI. DNA for the CDR3: TGTGCCAGCAGTGAGTCGGGAGTTGTGACCGGGGAGCTGTTTTTT. It specifies CASSESGVVTGELFF.